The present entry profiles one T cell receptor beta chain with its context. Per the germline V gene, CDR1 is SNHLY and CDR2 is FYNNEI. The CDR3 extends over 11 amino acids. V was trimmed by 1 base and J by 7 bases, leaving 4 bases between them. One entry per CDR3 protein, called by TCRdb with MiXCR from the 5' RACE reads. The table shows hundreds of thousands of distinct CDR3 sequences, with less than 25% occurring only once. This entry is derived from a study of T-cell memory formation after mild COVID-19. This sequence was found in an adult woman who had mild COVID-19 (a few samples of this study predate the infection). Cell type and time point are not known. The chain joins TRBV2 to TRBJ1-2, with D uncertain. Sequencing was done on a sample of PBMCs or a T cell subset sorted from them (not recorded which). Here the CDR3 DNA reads TGTGCCAGCAGTGAAGTTCGTGGCTACACCTTC. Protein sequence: CASSEVRGYTF.